The 14 T cell receptor beta chains in this list originate from one sample, sequenced in a study of blood T cell repertoires in COVID-19 (dated by TCRdb to 2020 to 2021). The library was prepared using the immunoSEQ multiplex PCR assay. This immuneACCESS table, as held by TCRdb, lists in-frame sequences with V and J called but not all clones. Of the missing ones, under half trace to an unresolved V gene in checked studies; the others have no known cause. Recorded for this sample are approximately 180,000 clones; around 84% of them occurred a single time. The ten largest make up about 16% of the sample. The sequenced sample was PBMCs or T cells enriched from blood (not recorded which). The receptors were sampled from a man in his forties or fifties who had recovered from COVID-19.

V usage is TRBV6-5 and J usage is TRBJ1-1; D perhaps matches TRBD1 (5 bases). V lost 2 bases, J lost 0 bases, and 10 bases lay in between. This CDR3 spans 15 amino acids. Per the germline V gene, CDR1 is MNHEY and CDR2 is SVGAGI. The CDR3, as DNA: TGTGCCAGCAGTTACATGGCAGGGTTGAACACTGAAGCTTTCTTT. It codes for CASSYMAGLNTEAFF.

This clone was seen only a few times. As DNA, the CDR3 is TGTGCCATCCGTACTAGCGGGGGCACAGATACGCAGTATTTT. Protein: CAIRTSGGTDTQYF. V gene TRBV6-5 combines with J gene TRBJ2-3; 10 nucleotides match TRBD2. With 10 bases clipped from V and 1 base from J, the junction kept 5 bases outside the gene matches. This CDR3 is built from 14 residues. CDR1 and CDR2 (germline): MNHEY, SVGAGI.

The V call is TRBV6-5, the J call TRBJ2-1, with TRBD2 matching 7 bases. The germline CDR1 and CDR2 sequences are MNHEY and SVGAGI. The CDR3 covers 15 residues. Trimming cost V 0 bases and J 4 bases; bases outside gene matches: 3. In nucleotides, the CDR3 is TGTGCCAGCAGTTACTCGGCGGGGGATTACAATGAGCAGTTCTTC. Encoded protein: CASSYSAGDYNEQFF.

This chain connects TRBV7-9 to TRBJ2-3, with TRBD2 matching 7 bases. The ends lost 1 base at V and 5 bases at J; junction bases unmatched: 12. The CDR3 runs to 17 residues. Per the germline V gene, CDR1 is SEHNR and CDR2 is FQNEAQ (reference sequence). The CDR3 spells CASSLESWGGLLDTQYF. The CDR3 nucleotides are TGTGCCAGCAGCTTAGAGTCCTGGGGGGGATTATTAGATACGCAGTATTTT.

The chain employs TRBV5-3 and TRBJ1-6; the D gene is possibly TRBD1 (6 bases). TRBV5-3 is an open reading frame whose function is uncertain. The CDR3 runs to 15 residues. Trimming took off 3 bases at V and 7 bases at J, with 14 bases between the two ends. The CDR3 spells CARSSEDSQNSPLHF. CDR3 DNA: TGTGCCAGAAGCTCAGAGGACAGCCAAAATTCACCCCTCCACTTT.

The V and J genes are TRBV5-5 and TRBJ2-5; D gene unclear. With 0 bases removed from V and 1 base from J, the gap between germline ends came to 10 bases. The germline CDR1 and CDR2 sequences are SGHKS and YYEKEE (reference sequence). This CDR3 region has 15 residues. CDR3 in amino acids: CASSLALYFQETQYF. The CDR3 nucleotides are TGTGCCAGCAGCTTGGCGCTGTACTTCCAAGAGACCCAGTACTTC.

J is TRBJ2-3 and V is TRBV11-2, with TRBD2 as a possible D gene (6 bases). The CDR3 consists of 14 residues. The V end lost 5 bases, the J end lost 6 bases, and 15 bases lay between the germline ends. Germline CDR1 and CDR2: SGHAT and FQNNGV. DNA of the CDR3: TGTGCCAGCAGCCCTCGCGGGGCCAAGGATACGCAGTATTTT. Its protein product is CASSPRGAKDTQYF.

This clone is a singleton in its sample. V and J are TRBV3-1 (or the pseudogene TRBV3-2) and TRBJ2-3; a possible D gene is TRBD2 (6 bases). From germline, CDR1 is LGHDT and CDR2 YNNKEL (reference sequence). V lost 1 base and J 3 bases, leaving 14 bases between the germline ends. This CDR3 contains 16 residues. The CDR3 sequence: CASSQVGRGRTDTQYF. The DNA for the CDR3 is TGTGCCAGCAGCCAAGTTGGACGGGGGAGGACAGATACGCAGTATTTT.

V is TRBV10-3 and J is TRBJ1-5; TRBD1 aligns across 8 bases. The CDR3 covers 17 residues. CDR1 and CDR2 from the germline V gene are ENHRY and SYGVKD. The junction had 11 bases not matched to a gene; V was cut back by 7 bases and J by 0 bases. The chain's CDR3 is CAITGTGNGYSNQPQHF. The CDR3 coding sequence is TGTGCCATCACAGGGACAGGCAACGGGTATAGCAATCAGCCCCAGCATTTT.

The CDR3 sequence is CASSLTTRDRTAFF. The CDR3 nucleotides are TGCGCCAGCAGCCTAACTACCCGGGACAGGACAGCTTTCTTT. The J gene is TRBJ1-1, the V gene TRBV5-1, with 8 bases matching TRBD1. Germline V gives CDR1 SGHRS, CDR2 YFSETQ. With 4 bases clipped from V and 10 bases from J, the junction kept 12 bases outside the gene matches. CDR3 size: 14 residues.

The V call is TRBV5-1, the J call TRBJ1-2, with 7 bases aligning to TRBD1. Trimming removed 2 bases from V and 4 bases from J; junction bases left unmatched: 8. This CDR3 has 15 amino acids. From germline, CDR1 is SGHRS and CDR2 YFSETQ. DNA for the CDR3: TGCGCCAGCAGCTTAGGGGGACAGCAGGCCTATGGCTACACCTTC. Its protein product is CASSLGGQQAYGYTF.

Here the CDR3 reads CASSFGTGAQPQHF. The CDR3 DNA reads as TGTGCCAGCAGTTTTGGAACAGGGGCTCAGCCCCAGCATTTT. The V gene is TRBV28, the J gene TRBJ1-5, with 7 positions matching TRBD1. The V segment lost 3 bases and the J segment 6 bases; nucleotides outside the gene matches: 5. Looked up from germline, CDR1 is MDHEN and CDR2 is SYDVKM. CDR3 length: 14 amino acids.

The chain has TRBV9 and TRBJ1-3; no clear D. The CDR3 loop spans 16 amino acids. The V end lost 0 bases, the J end lost 0 bases, and 10 bases lay between the germline ends. CDR1 and CDR2 (germline): SGDLS, YYNGEE. The DNA of the CDR3 is TGTGCCAGCAGCGTAGGTCAACTCTACTCTGGAAACACCATATATTTT. It encodes CASSVGQLYSGNTIYF.

This clone was observed a handful of times. This chain joins TRBV7-6 and TRBJ1-3, with 8 bases that match TRBD1. The junction had 6 bases not matched to a gene; V was cut back by 5 bases and J by 0 bases. CDR1 is SGHVS, CDR2 FNYEAQ, per germline. The CDR3 runs to 16 residues. The CDR3 is CASSPGTGNSGNTIYF. CDR3 DNA sequence: TGTGCCAGCAGCCCCGGGACAGGAAACTCTGGAAACACCATATATTTT.